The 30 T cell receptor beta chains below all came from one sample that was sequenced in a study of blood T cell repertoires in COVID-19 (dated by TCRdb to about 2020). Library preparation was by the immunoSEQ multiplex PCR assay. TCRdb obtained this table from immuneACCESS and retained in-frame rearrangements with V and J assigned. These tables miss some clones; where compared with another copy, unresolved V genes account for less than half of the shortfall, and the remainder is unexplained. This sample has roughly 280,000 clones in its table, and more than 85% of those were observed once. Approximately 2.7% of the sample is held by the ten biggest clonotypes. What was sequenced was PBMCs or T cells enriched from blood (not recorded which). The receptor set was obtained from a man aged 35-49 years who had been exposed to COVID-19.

Here the CDR3 reads CASSALAGEADTQYF. The CDR3 nucleotides are TGTGCCAGCAGTGCCTTAGCGGGAGAAGCAGATACGCAGTATTTT. The chain combines TRBV6-4 with TRBJ2-3; 9 bases match TRBD2. CDR3 length equals 15 residues. Germline V gives CDR1 MRHNA, CDR2 SNTAGT. Trimming at V came to 4 bases and at J to 4 bases, leaving 6 bases not matched to a gene.

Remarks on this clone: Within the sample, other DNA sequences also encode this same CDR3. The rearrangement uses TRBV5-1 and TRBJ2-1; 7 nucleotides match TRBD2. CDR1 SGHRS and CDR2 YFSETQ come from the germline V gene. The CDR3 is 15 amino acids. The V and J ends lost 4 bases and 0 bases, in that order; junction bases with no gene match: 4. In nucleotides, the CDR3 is TGCGCCAGCAGCCTAGCGGCGAGCTCCTACAATGAGCAGTTCTTC. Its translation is CASSLAASSYNEQFF.

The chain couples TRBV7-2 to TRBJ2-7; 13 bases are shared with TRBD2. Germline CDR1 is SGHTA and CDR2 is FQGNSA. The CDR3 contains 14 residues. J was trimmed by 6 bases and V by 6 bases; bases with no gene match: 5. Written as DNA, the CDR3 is TGTGCCAGCAGTGGACTAGCGGGAGCTGGCGAGCAGTACTTC. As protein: CASSGLAGAGEQYF.

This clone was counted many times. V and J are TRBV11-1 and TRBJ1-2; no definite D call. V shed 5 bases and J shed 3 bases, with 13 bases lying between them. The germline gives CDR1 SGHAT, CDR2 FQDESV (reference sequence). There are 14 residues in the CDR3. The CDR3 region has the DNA TGTGCCAGCAGCCCGACTCGGGGATACTATGGCTACACCTTC. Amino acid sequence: CASSPTRGYYGYTF.

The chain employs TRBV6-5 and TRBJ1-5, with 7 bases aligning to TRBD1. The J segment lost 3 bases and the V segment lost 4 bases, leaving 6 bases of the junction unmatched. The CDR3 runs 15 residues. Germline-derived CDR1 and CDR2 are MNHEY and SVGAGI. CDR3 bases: TGTGCCAGCAGTTCCAAGACAGGGTCCAATCAGCCCCAGCATTTT. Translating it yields CASSSKTGSNQPQHF.

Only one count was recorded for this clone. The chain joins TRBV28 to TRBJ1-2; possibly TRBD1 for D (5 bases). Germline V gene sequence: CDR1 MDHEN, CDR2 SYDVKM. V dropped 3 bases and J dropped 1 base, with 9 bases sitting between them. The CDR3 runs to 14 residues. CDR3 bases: TGTGCCAGCAGTTTGATGGGGGGTAACTATGGCTACACCTTC. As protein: CASSLMGGNYGYTF.

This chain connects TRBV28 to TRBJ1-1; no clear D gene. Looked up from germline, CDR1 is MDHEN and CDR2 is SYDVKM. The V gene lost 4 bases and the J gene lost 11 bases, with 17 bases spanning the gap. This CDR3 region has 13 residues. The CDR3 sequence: CASSSLDRGGAFF. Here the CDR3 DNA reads TGTGCCAGCAGTTCCCTAGACCGCGGTGGGGCTTTCTTT.

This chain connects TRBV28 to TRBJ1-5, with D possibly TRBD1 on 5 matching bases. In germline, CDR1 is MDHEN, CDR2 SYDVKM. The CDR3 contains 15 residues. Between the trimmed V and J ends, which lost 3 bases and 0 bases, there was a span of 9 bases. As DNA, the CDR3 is TGTGCCAGCAGTTTTTGGGGGGATAGCAATCAGCCCCAGCATTTT. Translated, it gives CASSFWGDSNQPQHF.

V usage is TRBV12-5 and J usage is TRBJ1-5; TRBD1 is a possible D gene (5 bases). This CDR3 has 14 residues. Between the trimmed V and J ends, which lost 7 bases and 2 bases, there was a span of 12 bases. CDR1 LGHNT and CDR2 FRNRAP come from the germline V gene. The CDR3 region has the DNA TGTGCTAGTGTCCCGGGAGGGGGCAATCAGCCCCAGCATTTT. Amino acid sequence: CASVPGGGNQPQHF.

The CDR3 bases are TGTGCCGCGGCCGCTCCGGACACTGAAGCTTTCTTT. Translation gives CAAAAPDTEAFF. The chain combines TRBV10-3 with TRBJ1-1; D gene unclear. The CDR3 loop spans 12 amino acids. V lost 11 bases, J lost 3 bases, and 13 bases lay in between. Germline V CDR1 and CDR2: ENHRY, SYGVKD.

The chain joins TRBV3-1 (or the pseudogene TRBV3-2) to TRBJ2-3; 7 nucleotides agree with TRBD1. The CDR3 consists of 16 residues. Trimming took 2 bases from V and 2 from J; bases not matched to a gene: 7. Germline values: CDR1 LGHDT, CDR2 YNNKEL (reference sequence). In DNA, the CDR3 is TGTGCCAGCAGCCAAAGAGGGGGCAGCGTCACAGATACGCAGTATTTT. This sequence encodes CASSQRGGSVTDTQYF.

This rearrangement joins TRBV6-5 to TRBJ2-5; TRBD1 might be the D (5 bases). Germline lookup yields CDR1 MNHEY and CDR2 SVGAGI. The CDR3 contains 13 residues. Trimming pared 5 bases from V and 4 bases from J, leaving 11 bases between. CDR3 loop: CASSPGKGETQYF. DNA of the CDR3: TGTGCCAGCAGTCCAGGGAAGGGAGAGACCCAGTACTTC.

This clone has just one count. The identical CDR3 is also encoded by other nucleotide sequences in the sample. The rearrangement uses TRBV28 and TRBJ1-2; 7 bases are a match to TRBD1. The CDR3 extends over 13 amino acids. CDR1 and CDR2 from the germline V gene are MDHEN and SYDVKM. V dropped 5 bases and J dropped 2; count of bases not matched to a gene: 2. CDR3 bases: TGTGCCAGCAGTAGGGGACAGAACTATGGCTACACCTTC. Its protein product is CASSRGQNYGYTF.

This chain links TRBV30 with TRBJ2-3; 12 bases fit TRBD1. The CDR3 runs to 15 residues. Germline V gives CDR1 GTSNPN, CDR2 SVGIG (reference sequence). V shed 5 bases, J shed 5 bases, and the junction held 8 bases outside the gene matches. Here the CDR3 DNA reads TGTGCCTGGCAGCTGGGACAGGGGGCCGGAGATACGCAGTATTTT. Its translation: CAWQLGQGAGDTQYF.

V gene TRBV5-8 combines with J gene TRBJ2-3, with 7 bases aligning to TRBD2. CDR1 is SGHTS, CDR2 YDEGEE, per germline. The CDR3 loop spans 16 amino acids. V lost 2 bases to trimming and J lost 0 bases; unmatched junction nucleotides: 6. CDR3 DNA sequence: TGTGCCAGCAGCTTAAGACCGGGACTAAGCACAGATACGCAGTATTTT. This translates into CASSLRPGLSTDTQYF.

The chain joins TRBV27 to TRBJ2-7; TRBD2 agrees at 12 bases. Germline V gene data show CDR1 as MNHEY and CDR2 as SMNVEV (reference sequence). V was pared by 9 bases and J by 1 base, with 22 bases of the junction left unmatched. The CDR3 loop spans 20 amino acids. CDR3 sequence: CARPTNPGLAGLYFSYEQYF. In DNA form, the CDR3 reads TGTGCCAGACCTACTAACCCGGGACTAGCGGGCTTATACTTTTCCTACGAGCAGTACTTC.

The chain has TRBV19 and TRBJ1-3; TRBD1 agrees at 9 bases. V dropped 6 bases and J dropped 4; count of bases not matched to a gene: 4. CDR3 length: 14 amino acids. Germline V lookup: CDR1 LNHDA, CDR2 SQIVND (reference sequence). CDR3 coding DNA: TGTGCCAGTAGCCCGGGACAGGGCGGAAACACCATATATTTT. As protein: CASSPGQGGNTIYF.

CDR3: CASSEFFRSSARYEQYF. The CDR3 DNA reads TGTGCCAGCAGTGAGTTTTTTAGGAGTAGCGCAAGATACGAGCAGTACTTC. The chain joins TRBV6-1 to TRBJ2-7, with a weak D call TRBD2 (5 bases). Looked up from germline, CDR1 is MNHNS and CDR2 is SASEGT. Trimming took 3 bases from V and 4 from J, leaving 22 bases between them. This CDR3 spans 17 amino acids.

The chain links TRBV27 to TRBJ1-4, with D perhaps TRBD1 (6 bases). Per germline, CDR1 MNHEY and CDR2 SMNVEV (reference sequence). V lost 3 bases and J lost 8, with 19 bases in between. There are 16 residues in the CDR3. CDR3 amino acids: CASSFISAGVGEKLFF. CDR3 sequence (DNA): TGTGCCAGCAGTTTTATCTCTGCAGGGGTAGGGGAAAAACTGTTTTTT. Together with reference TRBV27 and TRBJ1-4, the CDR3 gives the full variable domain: EAQVTQNPRYLITVTGKKLTVTCSQNMNHEYMSWYRQDPGLGLRQIYYSMNVEVTDKGDVPEGYKVSRKEKRNFPLILESPSPNQTSLYFCASSFISAGVGEKLFFGSGTQLSVL.

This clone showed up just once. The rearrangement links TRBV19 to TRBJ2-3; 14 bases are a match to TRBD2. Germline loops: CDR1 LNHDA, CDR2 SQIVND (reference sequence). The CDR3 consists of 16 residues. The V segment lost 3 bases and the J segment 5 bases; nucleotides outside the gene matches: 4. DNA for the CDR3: TGTGCCAGTAGTATCAAGGGGACTAGCGGGAGAGATACGCAGTATTTT. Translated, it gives CASSIKGTSGRDTQYF. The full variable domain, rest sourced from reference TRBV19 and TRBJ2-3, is DGGITQSPKYLFRKEGQNVTLSCEQNLNHDAMYWYRQDPGQGLRLIYYSQIVNDFQKGDIAEGYSVSREKKESFPLTVTSAQKNPTAFYLCASSIKGTSGRDTQYFGPGTRLTVL.

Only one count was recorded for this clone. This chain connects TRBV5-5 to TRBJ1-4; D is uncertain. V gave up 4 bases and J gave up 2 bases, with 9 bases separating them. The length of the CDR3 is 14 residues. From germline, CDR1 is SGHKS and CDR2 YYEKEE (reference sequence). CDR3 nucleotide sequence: TGTGCCAGCAGCCTCCCGGGGACTAATGAAAAACTGTTTTTT. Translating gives CASSLPGTNEKLFF.

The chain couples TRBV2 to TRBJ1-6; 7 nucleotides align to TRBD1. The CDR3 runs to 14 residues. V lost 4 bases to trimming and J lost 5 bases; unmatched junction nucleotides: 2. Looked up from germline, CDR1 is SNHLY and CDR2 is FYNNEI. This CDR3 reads CASSVQGDNSPLHF. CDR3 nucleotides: TGTGCCAGCAGTGTCCAGGGGGATAATTCACCCCTCCACTTT.

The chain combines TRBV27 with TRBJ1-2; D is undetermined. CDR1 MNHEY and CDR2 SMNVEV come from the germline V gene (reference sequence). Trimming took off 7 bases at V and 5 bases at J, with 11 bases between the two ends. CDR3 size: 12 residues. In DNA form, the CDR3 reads TGTGCCAGCAAGACCCCGGGATATGGCTACACCTTC. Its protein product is CASKTPGYGYTF.

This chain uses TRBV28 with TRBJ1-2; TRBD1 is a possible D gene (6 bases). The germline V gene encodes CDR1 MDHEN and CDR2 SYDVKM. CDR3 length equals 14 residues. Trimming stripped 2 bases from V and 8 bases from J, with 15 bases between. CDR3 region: CASSLPQGKRGYTF. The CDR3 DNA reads TGTGCCAGCAGTTTACCACAGGGTAAAAGAGGCTACACCTTC.

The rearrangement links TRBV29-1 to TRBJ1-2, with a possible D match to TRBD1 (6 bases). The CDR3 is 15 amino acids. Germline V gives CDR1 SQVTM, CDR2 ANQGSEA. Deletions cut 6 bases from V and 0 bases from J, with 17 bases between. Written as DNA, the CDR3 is TGCAGCGTGTACGGGACACCCACGGCTAACTATGGCTACACCTTC. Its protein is CSVYGTPTANYGYTF.

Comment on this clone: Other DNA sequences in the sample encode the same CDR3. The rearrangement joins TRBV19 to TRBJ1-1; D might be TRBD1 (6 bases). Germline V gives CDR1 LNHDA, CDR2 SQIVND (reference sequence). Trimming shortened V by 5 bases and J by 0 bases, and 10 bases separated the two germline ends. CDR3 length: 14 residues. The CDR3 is CASSPRTVNTEAFF. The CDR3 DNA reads TGTGCCAGTAGTCCTCGGACAGTGAACACTGAAGCTTTCTTT.

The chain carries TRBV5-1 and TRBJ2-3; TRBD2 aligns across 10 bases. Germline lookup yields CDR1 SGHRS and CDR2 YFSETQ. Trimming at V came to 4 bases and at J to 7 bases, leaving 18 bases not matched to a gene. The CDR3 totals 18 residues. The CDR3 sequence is CASSPGARLGLAPNTQYF. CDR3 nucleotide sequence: TGCGCCAGCAGCCCCGGAGCACGTTTGGGACTAGCGCCGAATACGCAGTATTTT. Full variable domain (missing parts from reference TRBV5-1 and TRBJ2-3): KAGVTQTPRYLIKTRGQQVTLSCSPISGHRSVSWYQQTPGQGLQFLFEYFSETQRNKGNFPGRFSGRQFSNSRSEMNVSTLELGDSALYLCASSPGARLGLAPNTQYFGPGTRLTVL.

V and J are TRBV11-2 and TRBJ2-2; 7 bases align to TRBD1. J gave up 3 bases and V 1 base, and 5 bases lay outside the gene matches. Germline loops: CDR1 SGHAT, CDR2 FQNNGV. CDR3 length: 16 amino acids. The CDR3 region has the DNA TGTGCCAGCAGCTTAGGAGTAGGGGGCTACACCGGGGAGCTGTTTTTT. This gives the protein CASSLGVGGYTGELFF.

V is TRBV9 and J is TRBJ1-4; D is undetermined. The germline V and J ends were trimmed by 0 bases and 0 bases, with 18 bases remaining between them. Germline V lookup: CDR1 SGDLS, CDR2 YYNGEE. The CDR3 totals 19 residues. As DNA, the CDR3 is TGTGCCAGCAGCGTAGCCCCGACGTCGCCCGGGGCAACTAATGAAAAACTGTTTTTT. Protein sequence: CASSVAPTSPGATNEKLFF.

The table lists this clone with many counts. CDR3 amino acids: CSASATDRDFPEAFF. The CDR3 DNA follows: TGCAGTGCTAGTGCGACAGACAGGGATTTTCCTGAAGCTTTCTTT. The chain links TRBV20-1 to TRBJ1-1; 7 nucleotides align to TRBD1. The CDR3 totals 15 residues. The germline gives CDR1 DFQATT, CDR2 SNEGSKA (reference sequence). V lost 3 bases, J lost 6 bases, and 13 bases stayed unmatched.